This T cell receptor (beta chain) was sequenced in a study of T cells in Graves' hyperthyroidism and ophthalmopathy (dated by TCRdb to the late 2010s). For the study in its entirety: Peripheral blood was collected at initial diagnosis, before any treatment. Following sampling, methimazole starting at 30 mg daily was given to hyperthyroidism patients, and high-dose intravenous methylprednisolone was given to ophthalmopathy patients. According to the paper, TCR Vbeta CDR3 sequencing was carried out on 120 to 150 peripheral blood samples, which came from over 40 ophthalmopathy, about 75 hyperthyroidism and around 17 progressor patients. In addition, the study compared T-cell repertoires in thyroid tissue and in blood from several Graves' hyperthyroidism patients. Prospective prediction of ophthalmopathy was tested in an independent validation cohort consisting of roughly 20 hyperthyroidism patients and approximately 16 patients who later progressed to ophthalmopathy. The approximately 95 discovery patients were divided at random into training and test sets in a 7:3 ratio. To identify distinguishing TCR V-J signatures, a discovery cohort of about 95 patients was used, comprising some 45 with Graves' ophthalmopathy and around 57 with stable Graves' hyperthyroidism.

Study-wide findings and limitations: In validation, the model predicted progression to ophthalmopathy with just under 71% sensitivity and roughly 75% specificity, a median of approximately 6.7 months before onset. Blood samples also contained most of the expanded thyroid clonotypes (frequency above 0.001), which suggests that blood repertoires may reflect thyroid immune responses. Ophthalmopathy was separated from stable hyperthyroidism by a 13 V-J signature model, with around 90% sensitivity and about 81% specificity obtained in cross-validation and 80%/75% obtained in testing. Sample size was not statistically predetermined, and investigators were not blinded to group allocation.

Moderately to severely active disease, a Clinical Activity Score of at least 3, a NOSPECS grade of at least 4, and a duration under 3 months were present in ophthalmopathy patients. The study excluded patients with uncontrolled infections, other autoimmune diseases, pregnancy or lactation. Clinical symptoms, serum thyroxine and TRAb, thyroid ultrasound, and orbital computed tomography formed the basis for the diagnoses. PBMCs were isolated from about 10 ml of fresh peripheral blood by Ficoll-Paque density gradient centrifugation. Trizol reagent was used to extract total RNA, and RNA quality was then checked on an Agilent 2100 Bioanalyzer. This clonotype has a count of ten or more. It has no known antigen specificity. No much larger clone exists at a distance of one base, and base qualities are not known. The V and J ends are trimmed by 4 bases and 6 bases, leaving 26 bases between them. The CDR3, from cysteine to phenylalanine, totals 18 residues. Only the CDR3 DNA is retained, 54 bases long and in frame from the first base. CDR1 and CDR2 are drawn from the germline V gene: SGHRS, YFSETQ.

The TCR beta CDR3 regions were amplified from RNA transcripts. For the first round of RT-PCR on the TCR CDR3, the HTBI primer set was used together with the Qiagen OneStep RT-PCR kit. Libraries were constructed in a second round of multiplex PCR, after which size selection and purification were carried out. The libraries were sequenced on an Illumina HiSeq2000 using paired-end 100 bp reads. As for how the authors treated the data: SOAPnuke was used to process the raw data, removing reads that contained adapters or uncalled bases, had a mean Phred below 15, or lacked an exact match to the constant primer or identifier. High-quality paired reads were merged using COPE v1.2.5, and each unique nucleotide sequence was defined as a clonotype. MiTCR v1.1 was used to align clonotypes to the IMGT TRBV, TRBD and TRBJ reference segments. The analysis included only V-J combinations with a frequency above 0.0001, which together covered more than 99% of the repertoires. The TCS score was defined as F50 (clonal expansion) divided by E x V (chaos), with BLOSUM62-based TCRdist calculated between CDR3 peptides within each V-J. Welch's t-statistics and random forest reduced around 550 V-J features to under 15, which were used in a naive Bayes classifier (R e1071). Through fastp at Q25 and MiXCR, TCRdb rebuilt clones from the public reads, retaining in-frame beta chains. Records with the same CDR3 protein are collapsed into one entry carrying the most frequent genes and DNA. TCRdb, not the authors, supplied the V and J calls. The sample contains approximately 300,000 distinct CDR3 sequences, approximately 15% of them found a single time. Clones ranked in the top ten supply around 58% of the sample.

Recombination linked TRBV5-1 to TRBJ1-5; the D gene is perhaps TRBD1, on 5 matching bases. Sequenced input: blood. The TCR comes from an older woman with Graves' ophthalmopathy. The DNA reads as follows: TGCGCCAGCAGCGCAGCCACCAGGGTGGTAAGGAGAACTCAGCCCCAGCATTTT. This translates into CASSAATRVVRRTQPQHF.